The 28 T cell receptor beta chains below come from one sample, sequenced in a study of follicular helper T cells after annual influenza vaccination. Regarding time point: 2015-2016 season, pre-vaccination. The method was immunoSEQ multiplex PCR; TCRdb's version includes in-frame clones alone and lacks a portion of them. Among roughly 5,000 clones listed, 82% were seen once. Sequenced here: CXCR5+ CD38- circulating T follicular helper cells from blood, sampled on the day of influenza vaccination. The subset: circulating Tfh, non-naive CD4+CXCR5+PD-1+ (ICOS+CD38+ or ICOS-CD38-). These receptors were taken from an adult who received the influenza vaccine.

The rearrangement links TRBV6-5 to TRBJ1-5, with D possibly being TRBD1 (6 bases). CDR3 length: 15 residues. Germline values: CDR1 MNHEY, CDR2 SVGAGI. V was pared by 6 bases and J by 5 bases, with 17 bases between. As DNA, the CDR3 is TGTGCCAGCAGCCCAAGGGGGTTGGGTCATCAGCCCCAGCATTTT. This codes for CASSPRGLGHQPQHF.

This clone was found a few times. V and J are TRBV5-6 and TRBJ2-7; 8 bases align to TRBD1. V was pared by 2 bases and J by 1 base, with 2 bases of the junction left unmatched. The CDR3 runs to 14 residues. Germline V CDR1 and CDR2: SGHDT, YYEEEE. CDR3 loop: CASSFRTGSYEQYF. The DNA for the CDR3 is TGTGCCAGCAGCTTTCGGACAGGGTCCTACGAGCAGTACTTC.

This chain links TRBV5-1 with TRBJ2-7, with 7 bases that match TRBD1. This CDR3 contains 15 residues. The germline CDR1 and CDR2 sequences are SGHRS and YFSETQ. Losses at the gene ends were 4 bases for V and 2 bases for J; bases not matched to a gene: 9. The CDR3 DNA sequence: TGCGCCAGCAGCCCAATACCGGGACAGACCTACGAGCAGTACTTC. The encoded protein is CASSPIPGQTYEQYF.

This clone has a handful of counts. V usage is TRBV7-2 and J usage is TRBJ2-5; D is undetermined. V was clipped by 4 bases and J by 2 bases, with 2 bases between them. The CDR3 runs 11 residues. Germline-derived CDR1 and CDR2 are SGHTA and FQGNSA. The CDR3 loop is CASSSQETQYF. CDR3 DNA sequence: TGTGCCAGCAGCTCGCAAGAGACCCAGTACTTC. Based on the CDR3 plus reference TRBV7-2 and TRBJ2-5, the full variable domain is GAGVSQSPSNKVTEKGKDVELRCDPISGHTALYWYRQSLGQGLEFLIYFQGNSAPDKSGLPSDRFSAERTGGSVSTLTIQRTQQEDSAVYLCASSSQETQYFGPGTRLLVL.

The chain recombines TRBV11-2 with TRBJ2-7; the D is unclear. The CDR3 contains 14 residues. Between the trimmed V and J ends, which lost 2 bases and 0 bases, there was a span of 8 bases. The germline V gene encodes CDR1 SGHAT and CDR2 FQNNGV. The CDR3 loop reads CASSLSRSSYEQYF. The CDR3, as DNA: TGTGCCAGCAGCTTATCCCGGAGCTCCTACGAGCAGTACTTC.

The V call is TRBV7-8, the J call TRBJ2-5, with D perhaps TRBD1 or TRBD2 (5 bases each). V gave up 3 bases and J gave up 7 bases, with 15 bases separating them. The CDR3 runs to 14 residues. Germline V gives CDR1 SGHVS, CDR2 FQNEAQ. CDR3 loop: CASSFSGTGGTQYF. The DNA of the CDR3 is TGTGCCAGCAGCTTCTCCGGGACCGGTGGGACCCAGTACTTC. The full variable domain, with the rest looked up from reference TRBV7-8 and TRBJ2-5, is GAGVSQSPRYKVAKRGQDVALRCDPISGHVSLFWYQQALGQGPEFLTYFQNEAQLDKSGLPSDRFFAERPEGSVSTLKIQRTQQEDSAVYLCASSFSGTGGTQYFGPGTRLLVL.

The rearrangement links TRBV2 to TRBJ2-3; 8 bases line up with TRBD1. Trimming removed 8 bases from V and 4 bases from J; junction bases left unmatched: 8. CDR3 size: 14 residues. Germline V CDR1 and CDR2: SNHLY, FYNNEI. The CDR3 here is CASQNRGSSDTQYF. DNA of the CDR3: TGTGCCAGCCAGAACAGGGGGTCGTCAGATACGCAGTATTTT.

The chain links TRBV5-1 to TRBJ2-2; D perhaps matches TRBD2 (6 bases). From germline, CDR1 is SGHRS and CDR2 YFSETQ. The ends were cut back, 1 base at V and 4 bases at J, with 8 bases in the middle. The CDR3 loop spans 14 amino acids. As DNA, the CDR3 is TGCGCCAGCAGCTTGCTAGCGAGCACCGGGGAGCTGTTTTTT. Protein product: CASSLLASTGELFF.

The chain employs TRBV7-8 and TRBJ2-7, with TRBD1 identical over 8 bases. The V gene end was trimmed by 1 base and the J gene end by 6 bases; junction bases not matched to a gene: 5. The CDR3 extends over 14 amino acids. Germline CDR1 reads SGHVS; CDR2 reads FQNEAQ. This chain's CDR3 is CASSLGQGSLEQYF. DNA of the CDR3: TGTGCCAGCAGCTTAGGACAGGGGTCCCTCGAGCAGTACTTC.

The chain joins TRBV7-9 to TRBJ1-4; D gene uncertain. CDR3 length: 15 amino acids. Trimming cost V 7 bases and J 5 bases, with 17 bases left between them. In germline, CDR1 is SEHNR, CDR2 FQNEAQ (reference sequence). For the CDR3, the DNA is TGTGCCAGCACTACATACCCGGATAAAAATGAAAAACTGTTTTTT. This gives the protein CASTTYPDKNEKLFF.

This chain uses TRBV11-2 with TRBJ2-7, with a weak D call TRBD2 (7 bases). The CDR3 extends over 17 amino acids. From germline, CDR1 is SGHAT and CDR2 FQNNGV. V was pared by 0 bases and J by 6 bases, with 21 bases between. Here the CDR3 DNA reads TGTGCCAGCAGCTTAGATTGGGGCGGGGGCAGTGTAGGCGAGCAGTACTTC. Amino acids: CASSLDWGGGSVGEQYF.

The CDR3 protein is CASRPADRAENQPQHF. DNA of the CDR3: TGTGCCAGCAGACCCGCGGACAGGGCGGAGAATCAGCCCCAGCATTTT. The V gene is TRBV19, the J gene TRBJ1-5; 8 bases are shared with TRBD1. J was trimmed by 4 bases and V by 9 bases; bases with no gene match: 14. The germline V gene encodes CDR1 LNHDA and CDR2 SQIVND (reference sequence). This CDR3 is 16 amino acids long.

The chain employs TRBV7-9 and TRBJ1-2, with TRBD1 identical over 8 bases. The CDR3 loop spans 16 amino acids. Per germline, CDR1 SEHNR and CDR2 FQNEAQ (reference sequence). V lost 4 bases, J lost 4 bases, and 11 bases stayed unmatched. The CDR3 DNA reads as TGTGCCAGCAGCTCGCCGGAGGCAGGGGGCCTCTATGGCTACACCTTC. Amino acids: CASSSPEAGGLYGYTF.

This rearrangement joins TRBV7-9 to TRBJ1-4; D remains unclear. V lost 2 bases to trimming and J lost 4 bases, with 11 bases between them. This CDR3 is 15 amino acids long. Germline CDR1 and CDR2: SEHNR and FQNEAQ (reference sequence). Here the CDR3 DNA reads TGTGCCAGCAGCTTAAGTCGGCGGGGTAATGAAAAACTGTTTTTT. Amino acids: CASSLSRRGNEKLFF.

The V and J genes are TRBV6-5 and TRBJ2-1; unclear D gene. The length of the CDR3 is 12 residues. V lost 2 bases and J 4 bases, leaving 3 bases between the germline ends. The germline CDR1 and CDR2 sequences are MNHEY and SVGAGI. CDR3 sequence (DNA): TGTGCCAGCAGTTACGGGTACAATGAGCAGTTCTTC. It encodes CASSYGYNEQFF.

V and J are TRBV7-2 and TRBJ1-4; 9 bases map to TRBD1. V lost 3 bases, J lost 7 bases, and 6 bases stayed unmatched. Germline V gene sequence: CDR1 SGHTA, CDR2 FQGNSA. The CDR3 is 15 amino acids. For the CDR3, the DNA is TGTGCCAGCAGCTTCCGACAGGGGGGAGGTGAAAAACTGTTTTTT. Protein sequence: CASSFRQGGGEKLFF.

The V call is TRBV29-1, the J call TRBJ1-4; D unclear. V gave up 2 bases and J gave up 7 bases, with 5 bases separating them. Germline-derived CDR1 and CDR2 are SQVTM and ANQGSEA. CDR3 size: 11 residues. The DNA of the CDR3 is TGCAGCGTTGAATTGTTTGAAAAACTGTTTTTT. Translated, it gives CSVELFEKLFF.

The chain links TRBV19 to TRBJ2-6; D remains ambiguous. There are 15 residues in the CDR3. The germline V and J ends were trimmed by 3 bases and 4 bases, with 10 bases remaining between them. Germline CDR1 is LNHDA and CDR2 is SQIVND (reference sequence). The CDR3, as DNA: TGTGCCAGTAGTATTCGTTCCGCCGGGGCCAACGTCCTGACTTTC. This translates into CASSIRSAGANVLTF.

This clone has a single count. The chain employs TRBV4-3 and TRBJ1-6; no definite D call. Germline CDR1 LGHNA, CDR2 YSLEER. This CDR3 has 13 residues. V was trimmed by 4 bases and J by 8 bases, leaving 9 bases between them. The CDR3 protein is CASSLQGDSPLHF. As DNA, the CDR3 is TGCGCCAGCAGCCTCCAAGGAGATTCACCCCTCCACTTT.

The chain is built from TRBV18 and TRBJ1-1; 7 nucleotides agree with TRBD1. The length of the CDR3 is 15 residues. Germline V CDR1 and CDR2: KGHSH, LQKENI. V was clipped by 2 bases and J by 1 base; unmatched bases: 4. This chain's CDR3 is CASSPGQEGNTEAFF. CDR3 nucleotide sequence: TGTGCCAGCTCACCAGGACAGGAGGGGAACACTGAAGCTTTCTTT.

The rearrangement links TRBV4-3 to TRBJ2-1; no clear D gene. Trimming took 0 bases from V and 10 from J, leaving 16 bases between them. CDR1 and CDR2 (germline): LGHNA, YSLEER. This CDR3 has 15 amino acids. CDR3 nucleotides: TGCGCCAGCAGCCAAGAGTTTGCCAGGTACACAGAGCAGTTCTTC. This gives the protein CASSQEFARYTEQFF.

This sequence joins TRBV28 and TRBJ1-4; D gene uncertain. Germline V CDR1 and CDR2: MDHEN, SYDVKM. The CDR3 loop spans 11 amino acids. The V end was cut by 6 bases, the J end by 4 bases, with 3 bases between. The CDR3 region is CASRFNEKLFF. The CDR3 DNA sequence: TGTGCCAGCAGGTTTAATGAAAAACTGTTTTTT.

The CDR3 region is CASTTTGVMNTEAFF. The CDR3 DNA follows: TGTGCCAGCACGACGACAGGGGTTATGAACACTGAAGCTTTCTTT. This chain links TRBV9 with TRBJ1-1; TRBD1 agrees at 8 bases. The CDR3 length is 15 residues. Per the germline V gene, CDR1 is SGDLS and CDR2 is YYNGEE. With V trimmed by 6 bases and J by 0 bases, 7 bases remained unmatched.

CDR3 sequence: CASSQADLPYGYTF. The CDR3 coding sequence is TGTGCCAGCAGCCAAGCAGACTTACCCTATGGCTACACCTTC. The chain carries TRBV4-2 and TRBJ1-2; no clear D gene. CDR1 and CDR2 (germline): LGHNA, YNFKEQ. Trimming pared 1 base from V and 4 bases from J, leaving 10 bases between. The CDR3 contains 14 residues.

The V call is TRBV6-1, the J call TRBJ1-1; D is undetermined. Germline CDR1 MNHNS, CDR2 SASEGT. There are 15 residues in the CDR3. The germline V and J ends were trimmed by 2 bases and 2 bases, with 12 bases remaining between them. This chain's CDR3 is CASSEFGSSNTEAFF. In nucleotides, the CDR3 is TGTGCCAGCAGTGAATTTGGCAGCTCAAACACTGAAGCTTTCTTT.

This sequence joins TRBV7-2 and TRBJ2-5, with D unresolved. The CDR3 has 15 residues. Germline loops: CDR1 SGHTA, CDR2 FQGNSA. Trimming removed 5 bases at V and 4 bases at J, with 17 bases between. The DNA for the CDR3 is TGTGCCAGCAGCAGGGCCCCAGGACCAGGAGAGACCCAGTACTTC. Protein: CASSRAPGPGETQYF.

This clone has more than one count but fewer than ten. The chain joins TRBV6-4 to TRBJ1-1; the D gene is possibly TRBD1 (5 bases). Trimming pared 6 bases from V and 3 bases from J, leaving 11 bases between. The germline V gene has CDR1 MRHNA and CDR2 SNTAGT. CDR3 length equals 13 residues. CDR3 protein: CASSLDRYTEAFF. The CDR3 DNA sequence: TGTGCCAGCAGCCTCGACAGATACACTGAAGCTTTCTTT.

The J gene is TRBJ1-3, the V gene TRBV11-2, with TRBD1 matching over 7 bases. The CDR3 has 17 amino acids. The V segment lost 3 bases and the J segment 0 bases; nucleotides outside the gene matches: 8. Germline-derived CDR1 and CDR2 are SGHAT and FQNNGV. CDR3 sequence reads: CASSLRSGQSSGNTIYF. Here the CDR3 DNA reads TGTGCCAGCAGCTTGAGGTCGGGACAGAGCTCTGGAAACACCATATATTTT. Based on the CDR3 plus reference TRBV11-2 and TRBJ1-3, the full variable domain is EAGVAQSPRYKIIEKRQSVAFWCNPISGHATLYWYQQILGQGPKLLIQFQNNGVVDDSQLPKDRFSAERLKGVDSTLKIQPAKLEDSAVYLCASSLRSGQSSGNTIYFGEGSWLTVV.